The clone carrying this T cell receptor beta chain came up a few times. This entry is derived from a study of naive and memory T cell subsets. J was trimmed by 1 base and V by 10 bases; bases with no gene match: 6. The germline V gene encodes CDR1 MNHNS and CDR2 SASEGT. The CDR3 runs to 14 residues. The beta constant-region primer was an equimolar mix of two oligonucleotides covering TRBC1 and TRBC2. Using its own MiXCR run on the UMI-ligation and nested PCR reads, TCRdb lists one record per CDR3 protein. The sample consists of around 90,000 distinct CDR3 sequences, 5.5% to 8.5% of them appearing once.

This clonotype was obtained from a human donor in good health. Sequences were obtained from central memory CD4+ T cells from blood. The V and J genes are TRBV6-1 and TRBJ2-1; 8 bases are a match to TRBD2. The CDR3 here is CATLPGGSYNEQFF. CDR3 nucleotide sequence: TGTGCCACTCTGCCGGGAGGGTCCTACAATGAGCAGTTCTTC.